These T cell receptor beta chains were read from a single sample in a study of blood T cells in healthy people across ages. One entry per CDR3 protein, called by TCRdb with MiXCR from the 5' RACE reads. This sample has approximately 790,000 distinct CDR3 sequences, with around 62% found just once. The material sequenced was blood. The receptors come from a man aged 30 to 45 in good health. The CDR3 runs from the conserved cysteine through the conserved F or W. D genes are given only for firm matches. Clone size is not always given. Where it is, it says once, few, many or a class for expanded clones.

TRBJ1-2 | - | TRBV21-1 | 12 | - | TGTGCCAGCAGCGAAGGGTTGAATGGCTACACCTTC | CASSEGLNGYTF
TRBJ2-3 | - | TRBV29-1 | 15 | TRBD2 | TGCAGCACGAGGGCTAGCGGGATATCCCCAGATACGCAGTATTTT | CSTRASGISPDTQYF
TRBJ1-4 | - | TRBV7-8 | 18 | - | TGTGCCAGCAGCTTAGGTTCCGGACCCCGGACGGCAAATGAAAAACTGTTTTTT | CASSLGSGPRTANEKLFF
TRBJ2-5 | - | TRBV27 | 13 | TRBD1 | TGTGCCAGCAGAACAGGGGACCAAGAGGCCCAGTACTTC | CASRTGDQEAQYF
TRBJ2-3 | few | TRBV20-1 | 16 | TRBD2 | TGCAGTGCTAGAGGGATGGGACTAGCGGGCACAGATACGCAGTATTTT | CSARGMGLAGTDTQYF
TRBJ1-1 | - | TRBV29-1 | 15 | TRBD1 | TGCAGCGTTGAAGTCGGGGACAGGGGGAGGGCTGAAGCTTTCTTT | CSVEVGDRGRAEAFF
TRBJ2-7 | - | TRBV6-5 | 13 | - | TGTGCCACCACGGGGTCCCCTCCCTACGAGCAGTACTTC | CATTGSPPYEQYF
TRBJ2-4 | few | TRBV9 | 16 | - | TGTGCCAGCAGCCGCGGAGGAGGAGGTCGCAAAAACATTCAGTACTTC | CASSRGGGGRKNIQYF
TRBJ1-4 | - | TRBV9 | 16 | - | TGTGCCAGCAGCGCCTCTCTGGGGGGCGCGGGAGAAAAACTGTTTTTT | CASSASLGGAGEKLFF
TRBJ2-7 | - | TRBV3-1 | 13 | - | TGTGCCGGCAATAAGGAGGGGACCTACGAGCAGTACTTC | CAGNKEGTYEQYF
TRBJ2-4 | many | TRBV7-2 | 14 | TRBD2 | TGTGCCAGTAGCGGGGACATAGCCAAAAACATTCAGTACTTC | CASSGDIAKNIQYF
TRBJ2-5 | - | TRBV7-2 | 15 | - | TGTGCCAGCAGCTTAGGATGGCTAAACCAAGAGACCCAGTACTTC | CASSLGWLNQETQYF
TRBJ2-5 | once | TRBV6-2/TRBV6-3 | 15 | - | TGTGCCAGCAGCCCGACCGCGGGAAACTTCTACGAGCGGTACTTC | CASSPTAGNFYERYF
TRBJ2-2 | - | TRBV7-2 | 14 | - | TGTGCCAGCGCTCGTGGGGGCCCCACCGGGGAGCTGTTTTTT | CASARGGPTGELFF
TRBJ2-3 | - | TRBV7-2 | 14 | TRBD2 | TGTGCCAGCAGCCCCCCGGGGGGAGAAGATACGCAGTATTTT | CASSPPGGEDTQYF
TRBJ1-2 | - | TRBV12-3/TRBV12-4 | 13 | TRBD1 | TGTGCCAGCACCGCAGGGGGCTATAATGGCTACACCTTC | CASTAGGYNGYTF
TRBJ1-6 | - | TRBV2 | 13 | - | TGTGCCAGCAGTGCTCTGACTAATTCACCCCTCCACTTT | CASSALTNSPLHF
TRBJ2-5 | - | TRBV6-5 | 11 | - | TGTGCCAGCAGTATGGGCGATGAGCAGTACTTC | CASSMGDEQYF
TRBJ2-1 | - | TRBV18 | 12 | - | TGTGCCAGCTCACCATGGTCGGATGAGCAGTTCTTC | CASSPWSDEQFF
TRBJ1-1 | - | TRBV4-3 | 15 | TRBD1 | TGCGCCAGCAGCTCACCCGGGACAGAGAACACTGAAGCTTTCTTT | CASSSPGTENTEAFF
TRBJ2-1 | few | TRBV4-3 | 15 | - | TGCGCCAGCCAGCCCGGGACTCGGACCTACAATGAGCAGTTCTTC | CASQPGTRTYNEQFF
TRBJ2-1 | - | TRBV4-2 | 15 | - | TGTGCCAGCAGACCCATACAGAGCTCCTACAATGAGCAGTTCTTC | CASRPIQSSYNEQFF
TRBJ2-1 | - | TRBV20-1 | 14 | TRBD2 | TGCAGCTCCGAGTCAGCGGGGGGGCTTGTTGAGCAGTTCTTC | CSSESAGGLVEQFF